This T cell receptor beta chain is from a study of beta chain features in type 1 diabetes (dated by TCRdb to between 2018 and 2020). Concerning the study at large: No differences in mean age, gender distribution, total cell number or subset yield were found between patients and healthy donors. In the study, recently diagnosed type 1 diabetes patients and matched healthy donors were compared on the TCRB repertoires of their sorted circulating CD4+ T cell subsets. A total of approximately 100 million sorted cells were examined across all samples, and the number of cells per subset was strongly correlated with RNA yield. Regulatory and stem cell-like memory subsets were isolated from only 8 patients and about eight healthy donors, whereas naive and central memory subsets came from all 30 or so donors. General conclusions and limits of the study: Because cDNA rather than genomic DNA was sequenced, highly expressing activated cells could have been over-represented, although no difference in activation and CD3 levels was found between groups. At VDJ recombination sites, type 1 diabetes patients had fewer insertions and more deleted nucleotides, which implies abnormalities in thymic rearrangement. Because small numbers of individuals were included in the HLA sub-analyses, any influence of HLA type on TCRB rearrangement was left unresolved. A moderate but significant shortening of TCRB CDR3 length was observed in type 1 diabetes patients in all four CD4+ subsets. Shorter templates might be favored by PCR, yet because patient and control samples were amplified and corrected together, any such skew would affect both groups equally. Naive, central memory and regulatory TCRB repertoires appeared to be more alike among patients than among healthy donors.

Concerning this clone itself: What this receptor recognizes is not known. One base away there is no much larger clone; base qualities are not given.

A single peripheral blood draw of approximately 0.11 L on average was collected from each donor into heparinised tubes. Naive, central memory, regulatory and stem cell-like memory CD4+ T cells were sorted on a BD FACSAria II using a panel including CD45RO, CCR7, CD25, CD127, CD95 and CD27. All sorted populations exceeded 95% purity. PBMCs were isolated immediately by Lymphoprep density gradient centrifugation and stained directly without culture. To minimize batch effects, samples were stained and sorted in pairs, one healthy donor with one patient per experiment. All of the isolated RNA was reverse transcribed with the High Capacity cDNA Reverse Transcription Kit, so expressed TCRB transcripts were sequenced. Deep immunoSEQ sequencing was applied to naive, central memory and regulatory T cell samples, giving an average of roughly 3.3 million total reads per sample. After sorted cells were lysed in RLT buffer, RNA was extracted with DNase-treated RNeasy Micro or Mini kits, with the choice depending on cell number. Each cell subset was processed on its own to prevent cross-contamination, while patient and healthy donor samples were processed together. The immunoSEQ multiplex PCR was used to amplify TCRB sequences from cDNA, yielding 87-bp fragments that span the CDR3 region. Sequencing of the amplicons was performed on the Illumina HiSeq platform. The study's own analysis went as follows. Synthetic template baselines were used to correct PCR bias computationally, reads within Hamming distance 2 were collapsed together, and singletons that could not be merged were discarded. Reads were aligned to IMGT to assign V, D and J genes, CDR3 length, and insertions or deletions at six rearrangement sites. Within each subset, clonotype counts were normalized to sorted cell number, after which true diversity and Gini coefficients were computed with the tcR R package. Repertoire sharing was quantified using the overlap coefficient calculated on TCRB nucleotide sequences. The clones in this table, taken by TCRdb from immuneACCESS, are in-frame only. Not every clone is retained; where verified, under half of the shortfall comes from an unresolved V gene, and the cause of the rest is unknown. D and trimming come from the DNA, and the V and J calls and clone size come from that table. The sample table lists over 300,000 clones, approximately 9.9% of them with a count of one. The ten biggest clones cover more than 0.8% of the sample.

What was sequenced was central memory CD4+ T cells from blood. This TCR was recovered from a man aged 30-40 years with type 1 diabetes.

The nucleotide sequence is given as TGTGCCAGCAGTTACTCGGGACATTACAATGAGCAGTTCTTC. Its protein product is CASSYSGHYNEQFF. The sequence is built from TRBV6-5 and TRBJ2-1, with TRBD1 as a weak D call on 6 bases. From the germline V gene, CDR1 is MNHEY and CDR2 is SVGAGI. From the cysteine through the phenylalanine, the CDR3 covers 14 amino acids. The read is trimmed to its CDR3 DNA, 42 bases read in frame from base 1. Trimming at the junction amounts to 0 bases on V and 4 bases on J, and the germline ends lie 7 bases apart.